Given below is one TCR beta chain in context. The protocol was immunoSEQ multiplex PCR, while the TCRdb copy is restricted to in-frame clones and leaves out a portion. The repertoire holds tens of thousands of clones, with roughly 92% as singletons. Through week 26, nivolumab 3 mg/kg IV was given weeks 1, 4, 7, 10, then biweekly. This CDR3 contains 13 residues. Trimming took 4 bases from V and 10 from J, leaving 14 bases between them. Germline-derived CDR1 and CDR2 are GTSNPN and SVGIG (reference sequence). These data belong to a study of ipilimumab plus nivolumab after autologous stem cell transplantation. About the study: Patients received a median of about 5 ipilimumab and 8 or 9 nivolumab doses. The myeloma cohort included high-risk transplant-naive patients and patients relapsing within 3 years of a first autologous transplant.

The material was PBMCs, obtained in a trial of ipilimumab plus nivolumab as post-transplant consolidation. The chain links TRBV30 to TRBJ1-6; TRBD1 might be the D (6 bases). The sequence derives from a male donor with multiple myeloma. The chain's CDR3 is CAWNRQEYSPLHF. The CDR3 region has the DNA TGTGCCTGGAACCGACAGGAGTACTCACCCCTCCACTTT.